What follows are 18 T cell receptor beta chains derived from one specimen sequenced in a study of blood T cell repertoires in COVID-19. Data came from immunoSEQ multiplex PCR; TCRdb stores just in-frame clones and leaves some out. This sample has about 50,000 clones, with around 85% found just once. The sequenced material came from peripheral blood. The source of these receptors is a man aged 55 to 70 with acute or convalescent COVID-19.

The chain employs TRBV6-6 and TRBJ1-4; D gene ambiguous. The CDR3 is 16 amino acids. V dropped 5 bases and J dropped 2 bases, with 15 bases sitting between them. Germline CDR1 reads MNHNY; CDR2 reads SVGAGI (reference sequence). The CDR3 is CASSAMLGMTNEKLFF. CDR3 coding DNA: TGTGCCAGCAGTGCCATGCTCGGGATGACTAATGAAAAACTGTTTTTT.

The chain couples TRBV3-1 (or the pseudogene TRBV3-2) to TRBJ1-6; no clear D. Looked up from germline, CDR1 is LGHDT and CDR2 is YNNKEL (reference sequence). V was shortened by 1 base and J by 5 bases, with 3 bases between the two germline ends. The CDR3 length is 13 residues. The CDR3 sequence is CASSQANNSPLHF. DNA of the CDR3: TGTGCCAGCAGCCAAGCCAATAATTCACCCCTCCACTTT.

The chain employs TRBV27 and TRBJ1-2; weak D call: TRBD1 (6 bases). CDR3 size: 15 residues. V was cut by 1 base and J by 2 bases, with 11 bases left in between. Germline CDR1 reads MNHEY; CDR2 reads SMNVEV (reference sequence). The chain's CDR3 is CASSLLGTQNYGYTF. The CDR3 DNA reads TGTGCCAGCAGTTTATTGGGGACACAGAACTATGGCTACACCTTC.

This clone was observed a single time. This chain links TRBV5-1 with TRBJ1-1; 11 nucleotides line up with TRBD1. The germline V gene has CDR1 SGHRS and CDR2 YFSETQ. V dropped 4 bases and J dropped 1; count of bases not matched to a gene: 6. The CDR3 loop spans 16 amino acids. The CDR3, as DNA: TGCGCCAGCAGCCCTCCCGGGACAGGGGGGAACACTGAAGCTTTCTTT. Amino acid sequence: CASSPPGTGGNTEAFF.

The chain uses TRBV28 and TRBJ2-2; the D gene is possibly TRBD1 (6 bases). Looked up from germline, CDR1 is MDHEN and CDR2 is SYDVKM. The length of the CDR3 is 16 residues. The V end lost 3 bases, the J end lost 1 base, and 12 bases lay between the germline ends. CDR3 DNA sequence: TGTGCCAGCAGTTTTCCACAGGGTCAGAACACCGGGGAGCTGTTTTTT. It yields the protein CASSFPQGQNTGELFF. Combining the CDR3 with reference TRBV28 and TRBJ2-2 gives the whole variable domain DVKVTQSSRYLVKRTGEKVFLECVQDMDHENMFWYRQDPGLGLRLIYFSYDVKMKEKGDIPEGYSVSREKKERFSLILESASTNQTSMYLCASSFPQGQNTGELFFGEGSRLTVL.

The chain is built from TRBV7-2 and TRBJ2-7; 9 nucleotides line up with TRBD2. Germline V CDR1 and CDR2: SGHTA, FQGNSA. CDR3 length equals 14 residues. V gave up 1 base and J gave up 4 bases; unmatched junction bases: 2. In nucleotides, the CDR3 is TGTGCCAGCAGCTTAGGACTAGCGGCTTACGAGCAGTACTTC. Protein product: CASSLGLAAYEQYF.

CDR3 sequence: CASSQLRVGTSPNEQFF. DNA for the CDR3: TGTGCCAGCAGCCAATTGCGGGTGGGGACTAGCCCCAATGAGCAGTTCTTC. This chain joins TRBV14 and TRBJ2-1; 9 bases match TRBD2. CDR3 length: 17 residues. CDR1 and CDR2 (germline): SGHDN, FVKESK. V gave up 2 bases and J gave up 6 bases; unmatched junction bases: 11.

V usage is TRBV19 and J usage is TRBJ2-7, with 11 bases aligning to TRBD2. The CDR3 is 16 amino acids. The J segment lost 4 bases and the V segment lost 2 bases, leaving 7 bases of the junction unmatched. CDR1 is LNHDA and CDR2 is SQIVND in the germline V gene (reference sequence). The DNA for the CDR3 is TGTGCCAGTAGTATAACCGGGACTAGCGGAGCATACGAGCAGTACTTC. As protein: CASSITGTSGAYEQYF.

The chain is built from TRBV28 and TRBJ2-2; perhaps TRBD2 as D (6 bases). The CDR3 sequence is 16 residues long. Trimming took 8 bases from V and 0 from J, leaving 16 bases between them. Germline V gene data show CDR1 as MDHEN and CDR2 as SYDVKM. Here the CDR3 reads CASRLGGVANTGELFF. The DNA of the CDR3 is TGTGCCAGCCGCTTAGGAGGGGTGGCGAACACCGGGGAGCTGTTTTTT.

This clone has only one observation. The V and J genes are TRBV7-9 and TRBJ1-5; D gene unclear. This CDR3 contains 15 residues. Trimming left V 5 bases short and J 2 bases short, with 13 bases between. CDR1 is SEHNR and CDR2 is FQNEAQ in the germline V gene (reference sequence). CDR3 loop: CASSPRGFGNQPQHF. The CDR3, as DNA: TGTGCCAGCAGCCCCCGGGGTTTCGGCAATCAGCCCCAGCATTTT.

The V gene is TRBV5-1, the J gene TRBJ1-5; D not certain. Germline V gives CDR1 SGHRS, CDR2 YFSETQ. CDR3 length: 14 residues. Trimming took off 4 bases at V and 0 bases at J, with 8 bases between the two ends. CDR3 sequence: CASSLDGSNQPQHF. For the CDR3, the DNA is TGCGCCAGCAGCCTGGACGGTAGCAATCAGCCCCAGCATTTT. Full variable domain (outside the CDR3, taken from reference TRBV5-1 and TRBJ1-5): KAGVTQTPRYLIKTRGQQVTLSCSPISGHRSVSWYQQTPGQGLQFLFEYFSETQRNKGNFPGRFSGRQFSNSRSEMNVSTLELGDSALYLCASSLDGSNQPQHFGDGTRLSIL.

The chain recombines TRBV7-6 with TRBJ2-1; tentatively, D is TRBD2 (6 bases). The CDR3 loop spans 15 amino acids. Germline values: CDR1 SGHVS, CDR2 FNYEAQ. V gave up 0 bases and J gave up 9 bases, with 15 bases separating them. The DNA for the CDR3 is TGTGCCAGCAGCTTAGCGCCGGGGGTAGCGGTTGAGCAGTTCTTC. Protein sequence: CASSLAPGVAVEQFF.

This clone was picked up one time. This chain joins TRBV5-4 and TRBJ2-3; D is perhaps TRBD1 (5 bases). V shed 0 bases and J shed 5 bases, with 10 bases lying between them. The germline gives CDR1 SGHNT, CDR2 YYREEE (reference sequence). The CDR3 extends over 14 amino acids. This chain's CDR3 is CASSLGQGGDTQYF. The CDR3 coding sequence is TGTGCCAGCAGCTTGGGGCAGGGTGGAGATACGCAGTATTTT.

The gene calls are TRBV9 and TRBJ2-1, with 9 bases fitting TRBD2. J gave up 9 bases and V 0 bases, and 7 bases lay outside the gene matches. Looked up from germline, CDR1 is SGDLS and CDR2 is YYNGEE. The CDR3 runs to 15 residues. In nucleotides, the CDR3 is TGTGCCAGCAGCGTAGCTCTACTAGCGGGCAGTGAGCAGTTCTTC. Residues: CASSVALLAGSEQFF.

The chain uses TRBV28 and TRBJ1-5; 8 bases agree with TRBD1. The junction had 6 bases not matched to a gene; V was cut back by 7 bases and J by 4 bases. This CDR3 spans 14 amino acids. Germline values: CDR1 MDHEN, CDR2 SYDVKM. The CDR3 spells CASTRTGRNQPQHF. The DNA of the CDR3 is TGTGCCAGCACCAGGACAGGGAGGAATCAGCCCCAGCATTTT.

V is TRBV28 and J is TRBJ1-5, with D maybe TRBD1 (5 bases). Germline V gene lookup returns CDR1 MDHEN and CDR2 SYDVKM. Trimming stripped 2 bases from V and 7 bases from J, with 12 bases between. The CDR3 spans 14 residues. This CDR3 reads CASSLRGTWQPQHF. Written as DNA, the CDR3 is TGTGCCAGCAGTTTAAGGGGTACGTGGCAGCCCCAGCATTTT.

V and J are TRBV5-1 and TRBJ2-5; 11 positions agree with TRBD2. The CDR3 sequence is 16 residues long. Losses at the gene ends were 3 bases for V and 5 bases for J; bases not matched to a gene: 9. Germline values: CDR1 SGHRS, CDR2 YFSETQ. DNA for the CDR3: TGCGCCAGCAGCTCAAGTCTAGCGGGAGGTGGGGAGACCCAGTACTTC. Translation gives CASSSSLAGGGETQYF.

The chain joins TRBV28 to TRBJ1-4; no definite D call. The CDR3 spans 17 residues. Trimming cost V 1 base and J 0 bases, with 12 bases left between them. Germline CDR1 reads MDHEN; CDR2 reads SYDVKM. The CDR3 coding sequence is TGTGCCAGCAGTTTATTAGGACTCTCCTCAACTAATGAAAAACTGTTTTTT. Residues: CASSLLGLSSTNEKLFF.